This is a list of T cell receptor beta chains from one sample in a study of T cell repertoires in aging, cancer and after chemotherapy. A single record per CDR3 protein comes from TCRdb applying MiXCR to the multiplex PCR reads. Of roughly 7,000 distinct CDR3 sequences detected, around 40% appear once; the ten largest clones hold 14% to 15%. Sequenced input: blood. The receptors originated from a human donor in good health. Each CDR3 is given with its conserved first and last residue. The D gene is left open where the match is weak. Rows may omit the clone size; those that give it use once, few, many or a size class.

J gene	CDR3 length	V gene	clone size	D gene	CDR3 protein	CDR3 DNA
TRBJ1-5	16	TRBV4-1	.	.	CASSQGGFPSNQPQHF	TGCGCCAGCAGCCAAGGGGGGTTTCCTAGCAATCAGCCCCAGCATTTT
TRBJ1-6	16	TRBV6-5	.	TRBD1	CASSPRNRGGNSPLHF	TGTGCCAGCAGCCCCCGGAACAGGGGCGGTAATTCACCCCTCCACTTT
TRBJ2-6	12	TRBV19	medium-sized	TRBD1	CASSSRRDRVTF	TGTGCCAGTAGCTCCCGCCGGGACAGGGTAACTTTC
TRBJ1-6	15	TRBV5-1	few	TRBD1	CASSVQGAANSPLHF	TGCGCCAGCAGCGTTCAGGGGGCGGCTAATTCACCCCTCCACTTT
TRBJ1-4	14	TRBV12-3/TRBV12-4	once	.	CASSRKTGLKKLFF	TGTGCCAGCAGTAGAAAGACAGGCCTGAAAAAACTGTTTTTT
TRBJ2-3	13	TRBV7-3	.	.	CASSLIVTDTQYF	TGTGCCAGCAGCTTAATAGTGACAGATACGCAGTATTTT
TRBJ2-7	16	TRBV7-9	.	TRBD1	CASSPQGQGVGYEQYF	TGTGCCAGCAGCCCACAGGGACAGGGGGTCGGCTACGAGCAGTACTTC
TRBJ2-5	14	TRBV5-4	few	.	CASSSKDGSETQYF	TGTGCCAGCAGCTCGAAGGACGGGTCGGAGACCCAGTACTTC
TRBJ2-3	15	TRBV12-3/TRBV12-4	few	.	CASSYSDSRRDTQYF	TGTGCCAGCAGTTACTCCGACTCCCGCCGGGATACGCAGTATTTT
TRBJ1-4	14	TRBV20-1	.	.	CSAQQGGTNEKLFF	TGCAGTGCTCAACAGGGAGGAACTAATGAAAAACTGTTTTTT
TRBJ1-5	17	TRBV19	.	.	CASSTRRDTAGNQPQHF	TGTGCCAGTTCTACACGTAGGGACACCGCGGGCAATCAGCCCCAGCATTTT
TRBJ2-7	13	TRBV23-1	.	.	CASSLGREYEQYF	TGCGCCAGCAGTCTGGGCAGGGAATACGAGCAGTACTTC
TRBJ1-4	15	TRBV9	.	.	CASSVSSATNEKLFF	TGTGCCAGCAGCGTATCAAGTGCAACTAATGAAAAACTGTTTTTT
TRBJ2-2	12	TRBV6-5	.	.	CASSRGTGELFF	TGTGCCAGCAGTCGGGGCACCGGGGAGCTGTTTTTT
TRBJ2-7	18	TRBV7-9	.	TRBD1	CASSSGDRGFGGAYEQYF	TGTGCCAGCAGCTCAGGGGACAGGGGTTTCGGGGGGGCGTACGAGCAGTACTTC
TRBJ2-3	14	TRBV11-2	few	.	CASGRNDRTDTQYF	TGTGCCAGCGGAAGGAATGACAGGACAGATACGCAGTATTTT
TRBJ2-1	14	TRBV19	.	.	CASSTGEGYNEQFF	TGTGCCAGTAGTACAGGGGAGGGGTACAATGAGCAGTTCTTC
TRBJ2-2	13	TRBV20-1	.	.	CSARDPNTGELFF	TGCAGTGCTAGAGATCCGAACACCGGGGAGCTGTTTTTT
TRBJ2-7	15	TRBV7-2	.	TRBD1	CASSFGQGGTYEQYF	TGTGCCAGCAGCTTCGGACAGGGGGGGACCTACGAGCAGTACTTC
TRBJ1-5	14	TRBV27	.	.	CASSPSHRNQPQHF	TGTGCCAGCAGTCCATCCCACAGGAATCAGCCCCAGCATTTT
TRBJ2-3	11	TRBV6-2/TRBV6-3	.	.	CASSSTDTQYF	TGTGCCAGCAGTAGCACAGATACGCAGTATTTT
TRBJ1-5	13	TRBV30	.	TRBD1	CAWSVQGDQPQHF	TGTGCCTGGAGTGTTCAGGGGGATCAGCCCCAGCATTTT
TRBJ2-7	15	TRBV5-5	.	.	CASSFRRGLSYEQYF	TGTGCCAGCAGCTTCCGCAGGGGCCTTTCCTACGAGCAGTACTTC
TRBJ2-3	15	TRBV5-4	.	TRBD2	CASSLEAGGQDTQYF	TGTGCCAGCAGCTTGGAGGCGGGGGGGCAAGATACGCAGTATTTT
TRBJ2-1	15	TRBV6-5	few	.	CASSYLSGPYNEQFF	TGTGCCAGCAGTTACCTATCTGGGCCGTACAATGAGCAGTTCTTC
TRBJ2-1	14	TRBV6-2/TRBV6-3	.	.	CASSYRGRGGEQFF	TGTGCCAGCAGTTACCGAGGCAGGGGTGGTGAGCAGTTCTTC
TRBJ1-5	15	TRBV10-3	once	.	CAISESAGNNQPQHF	TGTGCCATCAGTGAGTCGGCCGGGAACAATCAGCCCCAGCATTTT
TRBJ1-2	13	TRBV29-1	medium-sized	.	CSVDSGLTGGYTF	TGCAGCGTTGACTCGGGGCTGACTGGTGGCTACACCTTC
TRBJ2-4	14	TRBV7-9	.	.	CASSRGQAKNIQYF	TGTGCCAGCAGCCGGGGCCAAGCCAAAAACATTCAGTACTTC
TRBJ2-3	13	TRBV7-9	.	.	CASSPPGADTQYF	TGTGCCAGCAGCCCCCCCGGGGCAGATACGCAGTATTTT
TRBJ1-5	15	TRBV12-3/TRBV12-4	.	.	CASSLAPSRGQPQHF	TGTGCCAGCAGTTTAGCTCCTAGCCGGGGTCAGCCCCAGCATTTT